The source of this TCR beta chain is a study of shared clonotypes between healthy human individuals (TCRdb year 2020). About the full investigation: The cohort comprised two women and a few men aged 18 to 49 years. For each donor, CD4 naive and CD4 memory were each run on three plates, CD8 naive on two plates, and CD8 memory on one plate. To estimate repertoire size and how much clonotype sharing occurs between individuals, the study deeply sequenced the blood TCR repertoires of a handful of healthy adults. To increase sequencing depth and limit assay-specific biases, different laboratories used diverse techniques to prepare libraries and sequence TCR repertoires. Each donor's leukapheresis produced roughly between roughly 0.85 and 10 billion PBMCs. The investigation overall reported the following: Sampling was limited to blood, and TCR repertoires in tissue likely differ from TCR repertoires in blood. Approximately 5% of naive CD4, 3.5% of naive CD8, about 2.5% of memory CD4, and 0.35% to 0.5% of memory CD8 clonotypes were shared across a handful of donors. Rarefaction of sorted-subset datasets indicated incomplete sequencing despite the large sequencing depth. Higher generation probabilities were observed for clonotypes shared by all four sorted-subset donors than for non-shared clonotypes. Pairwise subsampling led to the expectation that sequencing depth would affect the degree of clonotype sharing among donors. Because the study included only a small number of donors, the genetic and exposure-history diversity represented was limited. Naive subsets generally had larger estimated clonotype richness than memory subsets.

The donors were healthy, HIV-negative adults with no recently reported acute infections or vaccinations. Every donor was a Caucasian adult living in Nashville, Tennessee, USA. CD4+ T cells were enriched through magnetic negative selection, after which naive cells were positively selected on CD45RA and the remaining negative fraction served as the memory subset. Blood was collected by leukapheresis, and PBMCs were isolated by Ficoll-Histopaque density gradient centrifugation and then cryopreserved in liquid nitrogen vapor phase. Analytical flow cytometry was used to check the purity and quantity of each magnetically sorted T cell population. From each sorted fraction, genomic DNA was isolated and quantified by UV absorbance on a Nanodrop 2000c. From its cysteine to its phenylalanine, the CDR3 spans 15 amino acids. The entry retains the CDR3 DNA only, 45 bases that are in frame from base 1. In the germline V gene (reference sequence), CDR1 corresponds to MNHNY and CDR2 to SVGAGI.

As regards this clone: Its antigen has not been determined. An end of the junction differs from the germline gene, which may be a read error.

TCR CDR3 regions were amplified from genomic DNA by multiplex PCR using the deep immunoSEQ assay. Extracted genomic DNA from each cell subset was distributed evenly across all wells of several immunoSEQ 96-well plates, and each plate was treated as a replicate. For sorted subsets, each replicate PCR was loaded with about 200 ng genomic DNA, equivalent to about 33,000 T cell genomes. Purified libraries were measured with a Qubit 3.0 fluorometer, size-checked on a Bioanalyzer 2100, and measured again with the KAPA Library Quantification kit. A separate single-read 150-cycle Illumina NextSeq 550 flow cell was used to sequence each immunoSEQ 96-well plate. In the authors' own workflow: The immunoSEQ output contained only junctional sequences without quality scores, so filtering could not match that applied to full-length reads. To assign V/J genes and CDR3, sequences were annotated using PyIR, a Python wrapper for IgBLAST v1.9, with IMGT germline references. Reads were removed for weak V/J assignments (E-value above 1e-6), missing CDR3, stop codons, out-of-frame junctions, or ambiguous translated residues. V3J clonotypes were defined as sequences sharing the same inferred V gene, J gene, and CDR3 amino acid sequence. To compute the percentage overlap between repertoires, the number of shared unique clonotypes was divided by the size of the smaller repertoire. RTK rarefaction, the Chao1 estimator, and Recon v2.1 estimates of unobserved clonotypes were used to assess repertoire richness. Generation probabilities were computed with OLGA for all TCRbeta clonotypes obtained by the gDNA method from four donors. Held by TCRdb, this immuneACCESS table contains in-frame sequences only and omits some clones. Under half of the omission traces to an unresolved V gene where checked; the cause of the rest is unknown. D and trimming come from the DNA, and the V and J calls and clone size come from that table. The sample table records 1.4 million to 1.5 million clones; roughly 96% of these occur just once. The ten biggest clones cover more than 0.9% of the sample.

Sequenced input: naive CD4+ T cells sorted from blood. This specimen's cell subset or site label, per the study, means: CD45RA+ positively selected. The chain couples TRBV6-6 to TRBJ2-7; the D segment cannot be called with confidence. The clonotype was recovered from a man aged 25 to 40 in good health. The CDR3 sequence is CASSYRSSNSHEQYF. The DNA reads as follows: TGTGCCAGCAGTTACAGGTCTAGTAACTCCCACGAGCAGTACTTC.